The T cell receptor (beta chain) under discussion was sequenced for a study of T cells in women clearing cervical HPV infection. Concerning this clone itself: The observed sequence ends 3 residues before the CDR3 terminus, with the missing tail filled in from the germline J gene.

Method: immunoSEQ multiplex PCR; TCRdb's copy keeps in-frame clones and lacks some. This sample lists tens of thousands of clones; its ten largest clones have more than 9.5%. The V gene's germline CDR1 is SSHAT and CDR2 FNYEAQ (reference sequence). The CDR3 consists of 14 residues. Trimming left V 1 base short and J 5 bases short, with 11 bases between. The sequenced sample was blood buffy coat. The chain carries TRBV7-7 and TRBJ2-5; D is unresolved. The TCR was taken from a woman between 18 and 70 years old with a cervical HPV16 infection that either progressed to CIN3+ or cleared (not recorded which). The part of the CDR3 DNA that was read is TGTGCCAGCAGCTTAGTTCCCGTCTCCGAGACC. Its translation: CASSLVPVSET. Given in full, the CDR3 is CASSLVPVSETQYF.